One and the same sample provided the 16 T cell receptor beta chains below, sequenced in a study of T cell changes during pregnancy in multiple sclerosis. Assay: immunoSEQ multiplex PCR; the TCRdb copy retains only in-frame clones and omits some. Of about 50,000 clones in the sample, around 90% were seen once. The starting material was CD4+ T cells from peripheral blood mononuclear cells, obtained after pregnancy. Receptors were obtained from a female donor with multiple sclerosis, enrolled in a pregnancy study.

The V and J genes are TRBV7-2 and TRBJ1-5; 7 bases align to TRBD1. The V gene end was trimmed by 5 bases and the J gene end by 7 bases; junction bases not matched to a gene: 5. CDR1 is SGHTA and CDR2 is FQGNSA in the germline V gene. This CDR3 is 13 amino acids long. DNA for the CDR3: TGTGCCAGCAGCGTTGACAGGGAGCAGCCCCAGCATTTT. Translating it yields CASSVDREQPQHF. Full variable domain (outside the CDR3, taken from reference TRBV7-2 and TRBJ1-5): GAGVSQSPSNKVTEKGKDVELRCDPISGHTALYWYRQSLGQGLEFLIYFQGNSAPDKSGLPSDRFSAERTGGSVSTLTIQRTQQEDSAVYLCASSVDREQPQHFGDGTRLSIL.

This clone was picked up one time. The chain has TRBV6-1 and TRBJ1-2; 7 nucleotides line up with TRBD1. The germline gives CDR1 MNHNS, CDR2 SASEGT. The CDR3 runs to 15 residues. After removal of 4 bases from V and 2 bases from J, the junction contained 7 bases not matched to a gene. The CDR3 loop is CASSGTGDMNYGYTF. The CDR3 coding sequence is TGTGCCAGCAGTGGTACAGGGGACATGAACTATGGCTACACCTTC.

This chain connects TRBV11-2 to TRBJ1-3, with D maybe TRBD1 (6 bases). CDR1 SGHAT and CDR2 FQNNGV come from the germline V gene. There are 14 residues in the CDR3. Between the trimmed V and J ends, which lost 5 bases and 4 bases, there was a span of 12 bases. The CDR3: CASSATGTGNTIYF. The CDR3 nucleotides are TGTGCCAGCAGCGCCACAGGGACGGGAAACACCATATATTTT.

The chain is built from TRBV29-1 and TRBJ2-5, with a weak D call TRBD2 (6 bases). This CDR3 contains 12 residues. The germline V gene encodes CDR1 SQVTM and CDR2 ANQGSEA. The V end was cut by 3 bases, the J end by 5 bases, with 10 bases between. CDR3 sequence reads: CSVEGGRETQYF. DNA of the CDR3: TGCAGCGTTGAGGGGGGTCGGGAGACCCAGTACTTC.

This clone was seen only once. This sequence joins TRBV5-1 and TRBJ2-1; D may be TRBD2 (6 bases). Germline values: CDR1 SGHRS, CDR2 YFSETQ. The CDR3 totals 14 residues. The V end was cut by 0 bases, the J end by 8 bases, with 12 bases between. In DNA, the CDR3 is TGCGCCAGCAGCTTGGGGGGAGGTGGAGATGAGCAGTTCTTC. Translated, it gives CASSLGGGGDEQFF.

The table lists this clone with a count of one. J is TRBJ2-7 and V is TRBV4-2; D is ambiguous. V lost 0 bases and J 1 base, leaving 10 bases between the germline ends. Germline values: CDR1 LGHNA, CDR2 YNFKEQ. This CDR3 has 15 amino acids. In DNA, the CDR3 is TGTGCCAGCAGCCAAGATCTGGCTAGGTCCTACGAGCAGTACTTC. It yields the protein CASSQDLARSYEQYF.

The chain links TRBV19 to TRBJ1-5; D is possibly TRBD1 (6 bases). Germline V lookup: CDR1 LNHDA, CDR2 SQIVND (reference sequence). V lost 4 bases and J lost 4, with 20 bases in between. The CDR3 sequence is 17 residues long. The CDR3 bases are TGTGCCAGTAGTAATGGGGGCCGTGCCCTAGGGAATCAGCCCCAGCATTTT. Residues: CASSNGGRALGNQPQHF.

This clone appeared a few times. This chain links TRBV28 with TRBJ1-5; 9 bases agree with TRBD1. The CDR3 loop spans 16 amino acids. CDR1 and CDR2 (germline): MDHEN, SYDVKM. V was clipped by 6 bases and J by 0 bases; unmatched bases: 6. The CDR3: CASSPPGQGSNQPQHF. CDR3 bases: TGTGCCAGCAGCCCTCCGGGACAGGGTAGCAATCAGCCCCAGCATTTT.

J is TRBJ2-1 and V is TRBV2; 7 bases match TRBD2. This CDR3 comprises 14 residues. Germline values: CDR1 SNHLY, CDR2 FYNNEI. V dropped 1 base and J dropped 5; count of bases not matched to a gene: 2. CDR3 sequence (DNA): TGTGCCAGCAGTGAAGGGACTAGGAACAATGAGCAGTTCTTC. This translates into CASSEGTRNNEQFF.

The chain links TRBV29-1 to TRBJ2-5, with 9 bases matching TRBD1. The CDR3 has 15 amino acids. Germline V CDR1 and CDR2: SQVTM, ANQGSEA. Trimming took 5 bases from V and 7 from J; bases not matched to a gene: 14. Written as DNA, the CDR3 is TGCAGCGTTCGGGACGCTAACTTGGGACAGGGGACCCAGTACTTC. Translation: CSVRDANLGQGTQYF.

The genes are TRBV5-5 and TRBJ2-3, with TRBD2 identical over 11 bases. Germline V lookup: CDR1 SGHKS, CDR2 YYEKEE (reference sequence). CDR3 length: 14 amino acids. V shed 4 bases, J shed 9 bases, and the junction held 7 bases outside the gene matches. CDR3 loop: CASSLTSGTRTQYF. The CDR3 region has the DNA TGTGCCAGCAGCCTGACTAGCGGGACGAGAACGCAGTATTTT.

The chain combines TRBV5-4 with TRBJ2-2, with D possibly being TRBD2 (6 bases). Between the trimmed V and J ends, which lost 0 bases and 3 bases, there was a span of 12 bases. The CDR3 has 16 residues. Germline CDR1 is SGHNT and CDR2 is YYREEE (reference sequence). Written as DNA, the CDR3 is TGTGCCAGCAGCTTGGCCTGGGGGGAGGACACCGGGGAGCTGTTTTTT. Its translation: CASSLAWGEDTGELFF.

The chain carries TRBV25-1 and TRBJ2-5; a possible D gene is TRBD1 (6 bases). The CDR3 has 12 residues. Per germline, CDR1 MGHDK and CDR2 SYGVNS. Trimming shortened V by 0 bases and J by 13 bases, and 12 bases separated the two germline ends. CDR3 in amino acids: CASSEYRQGWYF. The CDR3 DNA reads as TGTGCCAGCAGTGAATATCGCCAGGGGTGGTACTTC.

The DNA of the CDR3 is TGTGCCACCAGCAGAGTTCTACAGGGGCCCCTAAATCAGCCCCAGCATTTT. It yields the protein CATSRVLQGPLNQPQHF. The chain uses TRBV15 and TRBJ1-5; 7 positions agree with TRBD1. The V gene end was trimmed by 1 base and the J gene end by 4 bases; junction bases not matched to a gene: 10. The germline gives CDR1 LNHNV, CDR2 YYDKDF (reference sequence). The CDR3 is 17 residues long. The full variable domain, in which reference TRBV15 and TRBJ1-5 provide the parts outside the CDR3, is DAMVIQNPRYQVTQFGKPVTLSCSQTLNHNVMYWYQQKSSQAPKLLFHYYDKDFNNEADTPDNFQSRRPNTSFCFLDIRSPGLGDTAMYLCATSRVLQGPLNQPQHFGDGTRLSIL.

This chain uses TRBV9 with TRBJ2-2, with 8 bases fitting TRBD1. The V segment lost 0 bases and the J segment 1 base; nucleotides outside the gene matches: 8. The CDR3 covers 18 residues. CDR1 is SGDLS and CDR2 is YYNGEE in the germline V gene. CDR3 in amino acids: CASSVGLWDRLNTGELFF. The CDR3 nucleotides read TGTGCCAGCAGCGTAGGTTTGTGGGACAGGTTGAACACCGGGGAGCTGTTTTTT.

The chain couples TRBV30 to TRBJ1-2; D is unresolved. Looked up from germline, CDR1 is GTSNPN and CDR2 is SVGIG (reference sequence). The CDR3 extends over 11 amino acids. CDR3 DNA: TGTGCGTACCAGACAAACTATGGCTACACCTTC. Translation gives CAYQTNYGYTF. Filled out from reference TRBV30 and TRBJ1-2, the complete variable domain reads SQTIHQWPATLVQPVGSPLSLECTVEGTSNPNLYWYRQAAGRGLQLLFYSVGIGQISSEVPQNLSASRPQDRQFILSSKKLLLSDSGFYLCAYQTNYGYTFGSGTRLTVV.